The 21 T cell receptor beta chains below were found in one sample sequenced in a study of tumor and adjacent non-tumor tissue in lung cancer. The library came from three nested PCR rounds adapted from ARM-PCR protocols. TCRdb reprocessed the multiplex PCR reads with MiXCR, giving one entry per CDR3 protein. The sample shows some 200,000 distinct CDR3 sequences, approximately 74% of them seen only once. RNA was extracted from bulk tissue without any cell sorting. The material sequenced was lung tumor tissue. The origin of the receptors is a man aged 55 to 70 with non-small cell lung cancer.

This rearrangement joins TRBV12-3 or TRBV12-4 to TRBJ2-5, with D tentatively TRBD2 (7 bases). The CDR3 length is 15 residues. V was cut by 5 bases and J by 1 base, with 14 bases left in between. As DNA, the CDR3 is TGTGCCAGCAGTCTTGGCGGGGGCCTCCAAGAGACCCAGTACTTC. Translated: CASSLGGGLQETQYF.

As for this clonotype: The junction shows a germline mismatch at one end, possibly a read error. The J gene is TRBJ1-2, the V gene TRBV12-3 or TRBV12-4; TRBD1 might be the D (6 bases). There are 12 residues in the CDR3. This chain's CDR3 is CAISLGHGGYTF. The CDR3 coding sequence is TGTGCCATCAGTCTGGGACACGGAGGCTACACCTTC.

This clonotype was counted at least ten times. The CDR3 protein is CSARDPPRQGGAQLADGYTF. Written as DNA, the CDR3 is TGCAGTGCTAGAGACCCACCCAGACAGGGTGGGGCGCAGCTCGCGGATGGCTACACCTTC. The gene calls are TRBV20-1 and TRBJ1-2, with 7 bases matching TRBD1. This CDR3 contains 20 residues. Trimming removed 0 bases from V and 6 bases from J; junction bases left unmatched: 25. CDR1 is DFQATT and CDR2 is SNEGSKA in the germline V gene (reference sequence).

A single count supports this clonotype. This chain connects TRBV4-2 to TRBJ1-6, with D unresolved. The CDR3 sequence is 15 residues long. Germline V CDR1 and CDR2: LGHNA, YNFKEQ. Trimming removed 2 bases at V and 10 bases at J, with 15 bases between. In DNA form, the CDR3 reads TGTGCCAGCAGCCAATGTACATCGTCGGGATCACCCCTCCACTTT. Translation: CASSQCTSSGSPLHF.

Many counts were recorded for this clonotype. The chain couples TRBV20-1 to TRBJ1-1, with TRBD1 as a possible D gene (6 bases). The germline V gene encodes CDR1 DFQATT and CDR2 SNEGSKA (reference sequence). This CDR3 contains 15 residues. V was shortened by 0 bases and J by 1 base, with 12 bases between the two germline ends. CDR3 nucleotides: TGCAGTGCTAGAGATTTGGGCAGGGGGAACACTGAAGCTTTCTTT. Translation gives CSARDLGRGNTEAFF.

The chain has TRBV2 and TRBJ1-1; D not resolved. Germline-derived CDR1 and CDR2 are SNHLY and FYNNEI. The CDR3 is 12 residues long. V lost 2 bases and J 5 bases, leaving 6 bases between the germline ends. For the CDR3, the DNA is TGTGCCAGCAGTGAATTAAAGACTGAAGCTTTCTTT. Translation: CASSELKTEAFF.

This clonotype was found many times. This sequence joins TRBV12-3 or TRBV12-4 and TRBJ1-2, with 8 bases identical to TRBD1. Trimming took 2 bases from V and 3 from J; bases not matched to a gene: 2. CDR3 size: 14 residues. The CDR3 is CASSLQGADYGYTF. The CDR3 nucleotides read TGTGCCAGCAGTTTACAGGGGGCGGACTATGGCTACACCTTC.

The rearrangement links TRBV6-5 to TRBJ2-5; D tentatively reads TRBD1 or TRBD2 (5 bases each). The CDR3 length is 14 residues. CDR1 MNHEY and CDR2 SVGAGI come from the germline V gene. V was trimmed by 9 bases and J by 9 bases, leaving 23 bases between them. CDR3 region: CARSVTGTAGAQYF. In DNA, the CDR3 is TGTGCCAGAAGTGTTACCGGGACCGCCGGGGCCCAGTACTTC.

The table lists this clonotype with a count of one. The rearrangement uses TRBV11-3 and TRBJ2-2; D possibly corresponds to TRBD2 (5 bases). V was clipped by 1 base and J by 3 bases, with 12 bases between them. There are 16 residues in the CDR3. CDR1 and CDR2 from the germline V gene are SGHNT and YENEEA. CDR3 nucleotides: TGTGCCAGCAGCTTAGTTGCTAGCTGGTACACCGGGGAGCTGTTTTTT. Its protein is CASSLVASWYTGELFF.

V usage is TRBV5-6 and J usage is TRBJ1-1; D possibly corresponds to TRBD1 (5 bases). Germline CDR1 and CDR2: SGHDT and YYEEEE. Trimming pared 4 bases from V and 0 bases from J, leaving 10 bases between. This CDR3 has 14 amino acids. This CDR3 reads CASSRRQLNTEAFF. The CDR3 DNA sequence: TGTGCCAGCAGCCGGAGACAGTTGAACACTGAAGCTTTCTTT.

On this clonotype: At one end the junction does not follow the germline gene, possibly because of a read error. In DNA, the CDR3 is TGCGCCAGCTGTAGCCAGGGGTACCAAGAGACCCAGTACTTC. This gives the protein CASCSQGYQETQYF. This sequence joins TRBV6-2 or TRBV6-3 and TRBJ2-5; the D gene is possibly TRBD1 (6 bases). From germline, CDR1 is MNHEY and CDR2 SVGEGT. This CDR3 region has 14 residues.

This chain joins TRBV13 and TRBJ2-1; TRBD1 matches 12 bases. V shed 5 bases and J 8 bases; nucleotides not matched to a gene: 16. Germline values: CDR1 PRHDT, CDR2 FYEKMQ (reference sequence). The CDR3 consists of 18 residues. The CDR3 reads CASSRNSGTGGKYDEQFF. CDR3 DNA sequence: TGTGCCAGCAGCCGAAACTCCGGGACAGGGGGCAAGTATGATGAGCAGTTCTTC.

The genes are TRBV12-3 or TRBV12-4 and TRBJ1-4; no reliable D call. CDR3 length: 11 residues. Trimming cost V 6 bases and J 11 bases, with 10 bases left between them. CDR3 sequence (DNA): TGTGCCAGCAGCCCGGGCGAGAAACTGTTTTTT. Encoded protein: CASSPGEKLFF.

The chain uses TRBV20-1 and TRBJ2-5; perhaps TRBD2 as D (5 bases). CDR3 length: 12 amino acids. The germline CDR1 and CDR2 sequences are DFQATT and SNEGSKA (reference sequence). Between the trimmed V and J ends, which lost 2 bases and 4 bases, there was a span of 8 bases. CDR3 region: CSARRGGETQYF. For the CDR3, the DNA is TGCAGTGCTAGAAGAGGAGGAGAGACCCAGTACTTC.

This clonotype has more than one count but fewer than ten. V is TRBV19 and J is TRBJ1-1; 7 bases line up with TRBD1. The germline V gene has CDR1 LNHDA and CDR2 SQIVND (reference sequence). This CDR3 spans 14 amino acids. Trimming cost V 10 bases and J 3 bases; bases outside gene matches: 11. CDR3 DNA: TGTGCCAAACCTACAGGGGAAAGGGACACTGAAGCTTTCTTT. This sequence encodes CAKPTGERDTEAFF.

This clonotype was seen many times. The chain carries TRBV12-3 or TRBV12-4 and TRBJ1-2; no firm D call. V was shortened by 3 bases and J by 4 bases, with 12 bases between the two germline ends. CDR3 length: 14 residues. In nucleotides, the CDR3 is TGTGCCAGCAGTTTGTTAGGAGGAAGCTATGGCTACACCTTC. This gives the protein CASSLLGGSYGYTF.

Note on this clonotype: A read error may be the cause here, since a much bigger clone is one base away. The CDR3 loop is CASRKDSTTDTQYF. In DNA form, the CDR3 reads TGCGCCAGCAGAAAGGACAGCACCACAGATACGCAGTATTTT. J is TRBJ2-3 and V is TRBV10-1; D perhaps matches TRBD1 (6 bases). In germline, CDR1 is WNHNN, CDR2 SYGVQD (reference sequence). The CDR3 is 14 residues long. The V end lost 6 bases, the J end lost 2 bases, and 12 bases lay between the germline ends.

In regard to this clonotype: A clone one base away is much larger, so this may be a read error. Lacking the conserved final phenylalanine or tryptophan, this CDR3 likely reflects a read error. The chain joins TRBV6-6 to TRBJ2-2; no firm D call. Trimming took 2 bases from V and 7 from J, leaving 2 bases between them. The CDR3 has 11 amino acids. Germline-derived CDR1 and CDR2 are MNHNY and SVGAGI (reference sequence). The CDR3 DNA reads TGTGCCAGCAGTTACATCGGGGAGCTGTTTGTT. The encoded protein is CASSYIGELFV.

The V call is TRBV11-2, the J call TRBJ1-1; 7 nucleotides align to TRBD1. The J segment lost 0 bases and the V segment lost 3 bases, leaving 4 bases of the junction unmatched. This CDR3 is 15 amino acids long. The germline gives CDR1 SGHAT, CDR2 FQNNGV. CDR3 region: CASSLKTGLNTEAFF. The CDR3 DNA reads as TGTGCCAGCAGCTTGAAGACAGGGTTGAACACTGAAGCTTTCTTT.

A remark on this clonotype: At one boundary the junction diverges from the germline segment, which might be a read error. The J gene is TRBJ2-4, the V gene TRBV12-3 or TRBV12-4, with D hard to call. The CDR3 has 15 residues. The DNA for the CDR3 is TGTGCGAGCAGTTTAAAACTTGGGACCAAAAACATTCAGTACTTC. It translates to CASSLKLGTKNIQYF.

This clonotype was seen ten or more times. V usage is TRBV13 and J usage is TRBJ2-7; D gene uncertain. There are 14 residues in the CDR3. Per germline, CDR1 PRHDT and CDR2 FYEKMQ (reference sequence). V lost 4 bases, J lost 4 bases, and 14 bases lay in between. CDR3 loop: CASSSRQDRYEQYF. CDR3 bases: TGTGCCAGCAGCTCCAGACAAGATCGTTACGAGCAGTACTTC.